The T cell receptor (beta chain) described here comes from a study of CD8+ T cells in alopecia areata. Documented treatment: oral pan-JAK inhibitor, 5-10 mg twice daily. Extracted RNA was reverse transcribed, and the resulting cDNA served as sequencing template. Data came from immunoSEQ multiplex PCR; TCRdb stores just in-frame clones and leaves some out. The repertoire holds 75,000 to 80,000 clones, with around 65% as singletons. Deletions cut 4 bases from V and 3 bases from J, with 24 bases between. The CDR3 sequence is 18 residues long. Germline lookup yields CDR1 SGHTA and CDR2 FQGTGA. The source is a human donor with alopecia areata. This sample comprised CD8+ T cells sorted from blood, obtained at week 24, from a patient treated with tofacitinib. This chain connects TRBV7-3 to TRBJ1-2; D unclear. Here the CDR3 DNA reads TGTGCCAGCAGCTCCCCCGAGGAAGGTTATGCGACTGACTATGGCTACACCTTC. Its protein is CASSSPEEGYATDYGYTF.